One sample yielded the 14 T cell receptor beta chains listed below, sequenced in a study of identifying expanded T cells in peripheral blood. The data were produced by immunoSEQ multiplex PCR, yet TCRdb's version contains in-frame clones alone and is incomplete. The table lists 80,000 to 95,000 clones, approximately 89% of them singletons. The source material was blood. Every receptor here comes from a person aged 18 to 69 in good health.

This chain connects TRBV6-5 to TRBJ2-1; a possible D gene is TRBD1 (6 bases). V was clipped by 6 bases and J by 5 bases, with 17 bases between them. This CDR3 spans 15 amino acids. Germline V gene data show CDR1 as MNHEY and CDR2 as SVGAGI. For the CDR3, the DNA is TGTGCCAGCAGCCAGGGGCCGGAAGGACACAATGAGCAGTTCTTC. It codes for CASSQGPEGHNEQFF.

The chain joins TRBV4-2 to TRBJ1-6, with D possibly TRBD1 on 6 matching bases. The germline V and J ends were trimmed by 0 bases and 7 bases, with 7 bases remaining between them. Germline V gene data show CDR1 as LGHNA and CDR2 as YNFKEQ. The CDR3 is 14 amino acids. This chain's CDR3 is CASSQDTGNSPLHF. CDR3 nucleotide sequence: TGTGCCAGCAGCCAAGATACAGGGAATTCACCCCTCCACTTT.

The chain is built from TRBV4-1 and TRBJ1-1, with 7 bases matching TRBD1. Trimming removed 0 bases from V and 6 bases from J; junction bases left unmatched: 13. The CDR3 length is 17 residues. The germline CDR1 and CDR2 sequences are MGHRA and YSYEKL. The CDR3 region has the DNA TGCGCCAGCAGCCAAGATTCAGGGGGTGTTTTTTTGGCTGAAGCTTTCTTT. It encodes CASSQDSGGVFLAEAFF.

J is TRBJ1-2 and V is TRBV14; no definite D call. CDR3 length: 13 residues. CDR1 is SGHDN and CDR2 is FVKESK in the germline V gene. Trimming shortened V by 6 bases and J by 1 base, and 9 bases separated the two germline ends. CDR3 sequence (DNA): TGTGCCAGCAGTGCCGGATTTAACTATGGCTACACCTTC. It encodes CASSAGFNYGYTF. Full variable domain (rest looked up from reference TRBV14 and TRBJ1-2): EAGVTQFPSHSVIEKGQTVTLRCDPISGHDNLYWYRRVMGKEIKFLLHFVKESKQDESGMPNNRFLAERTGGTYSTLKVQPAELEDSGVYFCASSAGFNYGYTFGSGTRLTVV.

The sample holds one count of this clone. J is TRBJ2-5 and V is TRBV7-3; maybe TRBD2 (7 bases). CDR3 length equals 15 residues. The germline CDR1 and CDR2 sequences are SGHTA and FQGTGA. The V end was cut by 6 bases, the J end by 1 base, with 15 bases between. DNA of the CDR3: TGTGCCAGCAGTGGGGGGGGCGGCTTCCAAGAGACCCAGTACTTC. It yields the protein CASSGGGGFQETQYF.

With regard to this clone: The sample holds other DNA sequences that translate to the same CDR3. The rearrangement uses TRBV27 and TRBJ1-5; tentative D call: TRBD1 (6 bases). CDR1 is MNHEY and CDR2 is SMNVEV in the germline V gene (reference sequence). CDR3 length equals 14 residues. Between the trimmed V and J ends, which lost 6 bases and 0 bases, there was a span of 9 bases. DNA of the CDR3: TGTGCCAGCAGCTTCAGGGGTAGCAATCAGCCCCAGCATTTT. The encoded protein is CASSFRGSNQPQHF.

In DNA form, the CDR3 reads TGTGCCAGCAGCAAAGTGTGCCGCCTCCCCAGTGAGCAGTTCTTC. Its protein is CASSKVCRLPSEQFF. The chain couples TRBV21-1 to TRBJ2-1; the table assigns TRBD1, which was not confirmed against the DNA. TRBV21-1 is assigned pseudogene status. CDR3 length: 15 amino acids.

The V call is TRBV7-3, the J call TRBJ1-4, with D possibly TRBD1 on 6 matching bases. The V gene lost 7 bases and the J gene lost 0 bases, with 12 bases spanning the gap. Germline loops: CDR1 SGHTA, CDR2 FQGTGA. This CDR3 comprises 15 residues. In DNA, the CDR3 is TGTGCCAGCAAGGGGGTGGACGCAACTAATGAAAAACTGTTTTTT. This codes for CASKGVDATNEKLFF.

The CDR3 protein is CASSSWLGADTQYF. The CDR3 DNA reads TGTGCCAGCAGTTCATGGCTCGGGGCAGATACGCAGTATTTT. V usage is TRBV27 and J usage is TRBJ2-3, with D perhaps matching TRBD2 (5 bases). Trimming took 4 bases from V and 4 from J, leaving 12 bases between them. The CDR3 contains 14 residues. Germline V gene lookup returns CDR1 MNHEY and CDR2 SMNVEV (reference sequence).

The chain links TRBV2 to TRBJ2-7; D remains ambiguous. From germline, CDR1 is SNHLY and CDR2 FYNNEI. Trimming stripped 6 bases from V and 2 bases from J, with 11 bases between. The CDR3 consists of 13 residues. CDR3 amino acids: CASSALLTYEQYF. In DNA form, the CDR3 reads TGTGCCAGCAGCGCTCTCCTTACCTACGAGCAGTACTTC. Full variable domain (outside the CDR3, taken from reference TRBV2 and TRBJ2-7): EPEVTQTPSHQVTQMGQEVILRCVPISNHLYFYWYRQILGQKVEFLVSFYNNEISEKSEIFDDQFSVERPDGSNFTLKIRSTKLEDSAMYFCASSALLTYEQYFGPGTRLTVT.

As concerns this clone: A read error may produce the germline difference seen at one junction end. The rearrangement links TRBV9 to TRBJ2-3, with D perhaps matching TRBD1 or TRBD2 (5 bases each). The germline V gene has CDR1 SGDLS and CDR2 YYNGEE. CDR3 size: 12 residues. In DNA, the CDR3 is TGTGCCAGCAGCCTCCGGGACCGCGCTTTGGTATTT. This encodes CASSLRDRALVF.

This clone was picked up one time. J is TRBJ1-4 and V is TRBV15; D not certain. This CDR3 has 15 residues. Trimming removed 4 bases from V and 5 bases from J, with 14 bases in between. Germline assignment: CDR1 LNHNV and CDR2 YYDKDF (reference sequence). CDR3 sequence: CATSNEQRLNEKLFF. In DNA, the CDR3 is TGTGCCACCAGCAATGAACAGAGACTAAATGAAAAACTGTTTTTT.

The chain uses TRBV15 and TRBJ2-3; no clear D gene. Germline V CDR1 and CDR2: LNHNV, YYDKDF (reference sequence). The CDR3 runs to 13 residues. V was trimmed by 0 bases and J by 9 bases, leaving 10 bases between them. CDR3 amino acids: CATSRERFDTQYF. In nucleotides, the CDR3 is TGTGCCACCAGCAGAGAGAGGTTCGACACGCAGTATTTT.

By share, this clone counts as medium-sized. This chain connects TRBV15 to TRBJ2-2; D may be TRBD2 (6 bases). The CDR3 is made up of 14 amino acids. The V end was cut by 6 bases, the J end by 3 bases, with 11 bases between. Germline loops: CDR1 LNHNV, CDR2 YYDKDF (reference sequence). CDR3 in amino acids: CATRTERDTGELFF. DNA for the CDR3: TGTGCCACCAGGACAGAGCGGGACACCGGGGAGCTGTTTTTT.